The rows below give T cell receptor beta chains drawn from one sample of a study of control samples from healthy donors and cancer patients. Sequencing was performed with immunoSEQ multiplex PCR; in TCRdb, only in-frame clones are kept and a portion is missing. Among about 130,000 clones listed, approximately 90% were seen once. The sequencing input was blood. The receptors here all came from a man aged 50 or older in good health. The CDR3 runs from the conserved cysteine through the conserved F or W. A D gene is named only where the DNA matches it firmly. Clone size appears in some rows only: once, few, many, or a class for an expanded clone.

abundance: NA
d_gene: TRBD1
j_gene: TRBJ2-1
v_gene: TRBV23-1
CDR3nt: TGCGCCAGCAGCCAAAGCTGGACAGGGGGCTACAATGAGCAGTTCTTC
CDR3aa: CASSQSWTGGYNEQFF

abundance: NA
d_gene: NA
j_gene: TRBJ2-5
v_gene: TRBV18
CDR3nt: TGTGCCAGCTCACCACCGGTCGAAGAGACCCAGTACTTC
CDR3aa: CASSPPVEETQYF

abundance: NA
d_gene: NA
j_gene: TRBJ1-6
v_gene: TRBV5-1
CDR3nt: TGCGCCAGCAGACCGACAGGCGATTCACCCCTCCACTTT
CDR3aa: CASRPTGDSPLHF

abundance: once
d_gene: TRBD2
j_gene: TRBJ2-2
v_gene: TRBV5-5
CDR3nt: TGTGCCAGCAGTTACAGCGGGGGGGCGAACACCGGGGAGCTGTTTTTT
CDR3aa: CASSYSGGANTGELFF

abundance: NA
d_gene: NA
j_gene: TRBJ2-7
v_gene: TRBV29-1
CDR3nt: TGCAGCGTTGTTGTATATGGATACGAGCAGTACTTC
CDR3aa: CSVVVYGYEQYF

abundance: NA
d_gene: NA
j_gene: TRBJ2-3
v_gene: TRBV11-2
CDR3nt: TGTGCCAGCAGCATACAGGTTACGAGCACAGATACGCAGTATTTT
CDR3aa: CASSIQVTSTDTQYF

abundance: once
d_gene: NA
j_gene: TRBJ2-7
v_gene: TRBV18
CDR3nt: TGTGCCAGCTCACCCGCTGGTGCAGGGGATAAGTCCTACGAGCAGTACTTC
CDR3aa: CASSPAGAGDKSYEQYF

abundance: NA
d_gene: NA
j_gene: TRBJ1-4
v_gene: TRBV7-9
CDR3nt: TGTGCCAGCAGCTTCGACTCCCCTCAGGGTAATGAAAAACTGTTTTTT
CDR3aa: CASSFDSPQGNEKLFF

abundance: NA
d_gene: NA
j_gene: TRBJ1-2
v_gene: TRBV18
CDR3nt: TGTGCCAGCTCCCCGCGGGGGGCAGGGAACTATGGCTACACCTTC
CDR3aa: CASSPRGAGNYGYTF

abundance: NA
d_gene: TRBD2
j_gene: TRBJ2-2
v_gene: TRBV19
CDR3nt: TGTGCCAGTAGTTACGGGGGGGCCGCGAACACCGGGGAGCTGTTTTTT
CDR3aa: CASSYGGAANTGELFF

abundance: NA
d_gene: TRBD2
j_gene: TRBJ2-5
v_gene: TRBV5-6
CDR3nt: TGTGCCAGCAGCCTATTGCGGGGGGGAGAGACCCAGTACTTC
CDR3aa: CASSLLRGGETQYF

abundance: once
d_gene: NA
j_gene: TRBJ1-2
v_gene: TRBV7-8
CDR3nt: TGTGCCAGCAGCTTAGAGGGCTGGCGGTTGAGTGGCTACACCTTC
CDR3aa: CASSLEGWRLSGYTF

abundance: NA
d_gene: NA
j_gene: TRBJ1-1
v_gene: TRBV27
CDR3nt: TGTGCCAGCAGTCCCTCGGACAGAGGGACCACTGAAGCTTTCTTT
CDR3aa: CASSPSDRGTTEAFF

abundance: once
d_gene: NA
j_gene: TRBJ2-3
v_gene: TRBV5-5
CDR3nt: TGTGCCAGCAGCCCCCACACAGGTTTTAGCACAGATACGCAGTATTTT
CDR3aa: CASSPHTGFSTDTQYF

abundance: NA
d_gene: NA
j_gene: TRBJ1-4
v_gene: TRBV24-1
CDR3nt: TGTGCCACCAGTGCGCAGGGCCATCCGTTCTTTGCTAATGAAAAACTGTTTTTT
CDR3aa: CATSAQGHPFFANEKLFF